The rows below give T cell receptor beta chains drawn from one sample of a study of T cell changes during pregnancy in multiple sclerosis. Assay used: immunoSEQ multiplex PCR; TCRdb lists only in-frame clones, some missing. The sample shows around 100,000 clones, 92% of them seen only once. Sequencing was performed on peripheral blood, taken after pregnancy. These receptors came from a female donor with multiple sclerosis, enrolled in a pregnancy study. Both conserved end residues are part of each CDR3. A D gene is named only where the DNA matches it firmly. A row's size may be missing; if present it is once, few, many or a size class.

TRBV28	-	TRBJ1-6	-	CASGMLTGFSNSPLHF	TGTGCCAGCGGGATGCTTACAGGCTTCTCAAACTCACCCCTCCACTTT
TRBV18	TRBD1	TRBJ1-1	many	CASSRQGAGNTEAFF	TGTGCCAGCTCAAGACAGGGGGCAGGGAACACTGAAGCTTTCTTT
TRBV10-3	TRBD2	TRBJ2-1	-	CAIRTSGNYNEQFF	TGTGCCATCAGAACTAGCGGGAATTACAATGAGCAGTTCTTC
TRBV27	-	TRBJ1-5	once	CASSLGRGNQPQHF	TGTGCCAGCAGTTTAGGGCGGGGAAATCAGCCCCAGCATTTT
TRBV14	-	TRBJ2-7	few	CASSHQIVTGQYF	TGTGCCAGCAGCCACCAAATCGTTACCGGGCAGTACTTC
TRBV18	-	TRBJ2-3	once	CASSPTGHGIGTDTQYF	TGTGCCAGCTCACCGACGGGACATGGGATTGGGACAGATACGCAGTATTTT
TRBV7-9	-	TRBJ2-5	-	CASSLAQRWGERETQYF	TGTGCCAGCAGCTTAGCGCAAAGATGGGGGGAACGCGAGACCCAGTACTTC
TRBV27	TRBD2	TRBJ2-1	-	CASSLKVLARYNEQFF	TGTGCCAGCAGTTTAAAAGTACTAGCGCGCTACAATGAGCAGTTCTTC
TRBV9	-	TRBJ2-1	-	CASSPGGTSGNEQFF	TGTGCCAGCAGCCCAGGGGGGACTAGTGGCAATGAGCAGTTCTTC
TRBV6-5	TRBD2	TRBJ2-2	-	CASRGAGVGTGELFF	TGTGCCAGCAGGGGAGCGGGAGTGGGAACCGGGGAGCTGTTTTTT
TRBV28	TRBD1	TRBJ1-3	once	CASRQPQGPGNTIYF	TGTGCCAGCAGACAACCACAGGGGCCGGGAAACACCATATATTTT
TRBV10-1	-	TRBJ2-3	once	CASRGQGSRTSTDTQYF	TGCGCCAGCAGAGGGCAGGGGTCGCGGACTAGCACAGATACGCAGTATTTT
TRBV5-4	TRBD1	TRBJ2-7	-	CASSSGQGGYEQYF	TGTGCCAGCAGCTCGGGACAGGGGGGGTACGAGCAGTACTTC
TRBV6-1	-	TRBJ2-5	-	CASSDRGSSETQYF	TGTGCCAGCAGTGACAGGGGTTCGTCGGAGACCCAGTACTTC
TRBV27	-	TRBJ2-7	-	CASSLSQTYEQYF	TGTGCCAGCAGTTTATCACAGACCTACGAGCAGTACTTC
TRBV5-1	-	TRBJ2-1	-	CASSLVVAVAYNEQFF	TGCGCCAGCAGCTTGGTAGTAGCGGTGGCCTACAATGAGCAGTTCTTC
TRBV7-2	TRBD1	TRBJ1-4	-	CASSSRTGRSEKLFF	TGTGCCAGCAGTTCCCGGACAGGGAGGAGTGAAAAACTGTTTTTT
TRBV7-8	-	TRBJ2-1	once	CASSYFLSVEQFF	TGTGCCAGCAGCTATTTTCTCAGCGTTGAGCAGTTCTTC
TRBV5-6	TRBD2	TRBJ2-2	-	CASSAGGFSNGELFF	TGTGCCAGCAGCGCGGGGGGGTTTAGTAACGGGGAGCTGTTTTTT
TRBV18	-	TRBJ1-2	-	CASSFGREANYGYTF	TGTGCCAGCTCATTCGGCCGGGAAGCTAACTATGGCTACACCTTC
TRBV7-9	-	TRBJ1-4	-	CASSHRVNEKLFF	TGTGCCAGCAGCCACAGGGTTAATGAAAAACTGTTTTTT
TRBV5-1	TRBD2	TRBJ2-3	-	CASVGTSGPTDTQYF	TGCGCCAGCGTGGGGACTAGCGGACCCACAGATACGCAGTATTTT
TRBV27	-	TRBJ1-1	-	CASSLRVGDTEAFF	TGTGCCAGCAGTTTAAGAGTCGGAGACACTGAAGCTTTCTTT
TRBV28	TRBD1	TRBJ1-4	-	CASSSTGATNEKLFF	TGTGCCAGCAGTTCAACAGGGGCAACTAATGAAAAACTGTTTTTT
TRBV7-9	-	TRBJ2-7	-	CASGGAVGSYEQYF	TGTGCCAGCGGTGGTGCCGTGGGCTCGTACGAGCAGTACTTC
TRBV9	-	TRBJ2-3	once	CASSLNRLTSTDTQYF	TGTGCCAGCAGCCTAAACCGACTTACTAGCACAGATACGCAGTATTTT
TRBV9	-	TRBJ1-2	-	CASSVGGGTTGYTF	TGTGCCAGCAGCGTAGGAGGGGGAACAACTGGCTACACCTTC